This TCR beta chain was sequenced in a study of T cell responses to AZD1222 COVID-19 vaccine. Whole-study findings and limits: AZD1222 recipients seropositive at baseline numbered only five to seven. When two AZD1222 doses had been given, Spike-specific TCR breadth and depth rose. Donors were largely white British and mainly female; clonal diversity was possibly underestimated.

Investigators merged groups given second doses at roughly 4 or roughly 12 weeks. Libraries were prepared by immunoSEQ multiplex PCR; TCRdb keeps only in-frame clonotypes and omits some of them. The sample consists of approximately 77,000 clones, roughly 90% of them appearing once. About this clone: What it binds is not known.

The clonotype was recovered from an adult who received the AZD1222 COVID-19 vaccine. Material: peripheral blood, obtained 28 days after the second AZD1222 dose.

The CDR3 nucleotides read TGTGCCAGCAGCCCCCGTAGCGGGAGTCGCGCCAATGAGCAGTTCTTC. It is translated as CASSPRSGSRANEQFF. The chain has TRBV7-9 and TRBJ2-1; 9 nucleotides align to TRBD2. The CDR3 length is 16 residues. Trimming at V came to 5 bases and at J to 6 bases, leaving 11 bases not matched to a gene. In germline, CDR1 is SEHNR, CDR2 FQNEAQ (reference sequence).